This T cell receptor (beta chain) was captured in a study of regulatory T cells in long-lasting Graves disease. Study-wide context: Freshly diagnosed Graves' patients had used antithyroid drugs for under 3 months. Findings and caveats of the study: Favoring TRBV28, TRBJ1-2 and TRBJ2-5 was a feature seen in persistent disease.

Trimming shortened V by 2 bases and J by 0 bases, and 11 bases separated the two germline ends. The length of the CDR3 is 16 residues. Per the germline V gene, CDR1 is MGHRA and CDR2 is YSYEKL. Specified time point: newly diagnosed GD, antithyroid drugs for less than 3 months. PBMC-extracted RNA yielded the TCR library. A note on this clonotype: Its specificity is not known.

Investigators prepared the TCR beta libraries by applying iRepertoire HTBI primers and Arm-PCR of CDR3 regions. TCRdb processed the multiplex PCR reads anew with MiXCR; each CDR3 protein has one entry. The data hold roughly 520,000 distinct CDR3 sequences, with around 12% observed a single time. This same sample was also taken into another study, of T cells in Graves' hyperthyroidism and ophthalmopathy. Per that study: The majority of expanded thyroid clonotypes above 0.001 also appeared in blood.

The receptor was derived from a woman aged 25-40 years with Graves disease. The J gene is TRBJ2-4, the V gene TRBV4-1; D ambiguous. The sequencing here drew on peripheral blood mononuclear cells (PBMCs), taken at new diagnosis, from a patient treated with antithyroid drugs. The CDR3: CASSQIQLLAKNIQYF. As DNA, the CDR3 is TGCGCCAGCAGCCAAATCCAACTTCTAGCCAAAAACATTCAGTACTTC.